A selection of T cell receptor beta chains follows, all from one sample in a study of T cell changes during pregnancy in multiple sclerosis. The method was immunoSEQ multiplex PCR; TCRdb's version includes in-frame clones alone and lacks a portion of them. The profile shows more than 70,000 clones, roughly 93% of them singletons. This specimen consisted of peripheral blood, obtained in the second trimester of pregnancy. These receptors all come from a female donor with multiple sclerosis, enrolled in a pregnancy study. The conserved cysteine and the conserved F or W are not part of the CDR3 here. The order of the fields is V gene, CDR3 protein.

>TRBV9
ASSPRPIREGGYT
>TRBV13
ASSLALSSYNSPLH
>TRBV4-1
ASSQTTEAEAF
>TRBV27
ASSLRWGGNSYEQY
>TRBV6-6
ASRTGTRWY
>TRBV5-1
ASSPVQGANEQY
>TRBV15
ATSRGPVGTGGMVEQPQH
>TRBV5-4
ASSSGGAKYNEQF
>TRBV19
ASSRASGRGLVSNEKLF
>TRBV9
ASSVGGEETQY
>TRBV4-1
ASSQDVVAGGETQY
>TRBV10-2
ASSESRLYYGYT
>TRBV2
ASSETRDSYSGNTIY
>TRBV19
ASSTPGVGTGSSEQY
>TRBV30
AWSVSRSNADTGELF
>TRBV5-1
ASSAADRAGATEAF
>TRBV9
ASTRGSHPRANYGYT
>TRBV5-1
ASSLGQGRDEQY
>TRBV30
AWSVSYSNQPQH
>TRBV4-1
ASSPHDELDGTGELF
>TRBV19
ASSLTATYEQY
>TRBV9
ASSARGGLTHEQY
>TRBV27
ASSRESYQETQY
>TRBV6-6
ASSYGYDSAYEQY
>TRBV13
ASSLGPPSYEQY
>TRBV7-8
ASSSPGGAASTDTQY
>TRBV7-8
ASSFTGQHNTEAF
>TRBV13
ASSPRQGTANTGELF
>TRBV7-6
ASSPAGGNEQF
>TRBV7-9
ASSPSGGGPSSPQH
>TRBV7-9
ASSLDRDNEQF
>TRBV25-1
ASSEKQGWSYGYT
>TRBV19
ASSPGQGLGEAF
>TRBV2
ATSAAVNQPQH
>TRBV7-9
ASSLPGQSPYEQY
>TRBV6-1
ASSDTGNGNQPQH
>TRBV15
ATMPGQRNTEAF
>TRBV7-8
ASSGGGFYGYT
>TRBV5-6
ASSLASGQETQY
>TRBV7-6
ASSLAGRASGGYEQF
>TRBV11-2
ASSLGDRVALGTGELF
>TRBV13
ASSLVGGENTGELF
>TRBV4-1
ASSDRTNEKLF
>TRBV7-2
ASSFRTGSTYEQY